This T cell receptor (beta chain) stems from a study of cytomegalovirus exposure and HLA in healthy donors. Primers for the PCR totalled 60 Vbeta and 13 Jbeta. The protocol was immunoSEQ multiplex PCR, while the TCRdb copy is restricted to in-frame clones and leaves out a portion. Seen here are about 86,000 clones, around 78% observed once, and the top ten hold roughly 2.5%. Study conclusions and caveats: An analysis done earlier found most TCR beta V segments productive about 87% or about 30% of the time. No immune exposure information besides CMV serostatus was available.

For this clone: Its antigen is not identified.

The clonotype comes from a male donor in good health and CMV-seropositive. The sequencing sample was made of PBMCs.

CDR3 sequence: CASSTGTGSRYAEAFF. The CDR3 DNA reads as TGTGCCAGCAGTACCGGGACAGGGAGCCGGTACGCTGAAGCTTTCTTT. The rearrangement joins TRBV27 to TRBJ1-1, with 9 bases that match TRBD1. The V gene's germline CDR1 is MNHEY and CDR2 SMNVEV (reference sequence). J was trimmed by 6 bases and V by 5 bases; bases with no gene match: 13. The CDR3 sequence is 16 residues long.